The present entry profiles one T cell receptor beta chain with its context. Its antigen is unidentified. Trimming pared 6 bases from V and 1 base from J, leaving 12 bases between. Germline V gene lookup returns CDR1 MNHNY and CDR2 SVGAGI (reference sequence). The CDR3 spans 14 residues. Amplification used 52 TRBV primers and 13 TRBJ primers. Here immunoSEQ multiplex PCR was the method, and the copy in TCRdb shows in-frame clones only, minus some. In the table there are roughly 32,000 clones, approximately 91% of which are singletons. This sample stems from a study of regulatory T cells. Findings and limits, study-wide: Hydrophobic residues at CDR3 positions 6 and 7 were enriched in conventional CD4+ T cells of CD3G-deficient patients.

Sorting split CD4+ cells into CD25-high CD127-low Tregs and CD25-low CD127-high conventional T cells. The chain employs TRBV6-6 and TRBJ1-1; the D gene is possibly TRBD1 (6 bases). Sample: conventional CD4+ T cells sorted from blood. The sequence was obtained from a person aged 18 to 30 with CD3G deficiency. The CDR3 nucleotides read TGTGCCAGCAGCCCGGGACATAAGAACACTGAAGCTTTCTTT. Encoded protein: CASSPGHKNTEAFF.